The entry below describes one T cell receptor beta chain. Its antigen has not been determined. The sample holds no much larger clone one base away, and base qualities are not on file. Separate from the roughly 650-subject first cohort, the validation cohort of 95 to 150 subjects was the group to which the donors belonged. The library was produced with the immunoSEQ multiplex PCR assay. The paper's data handling went like this. A statistical classification framework was developed to diagnose cytomegalovirus status using the catalog of TCR beta chain sequences. Entries here come from immuneACCESS through TCRdb and include only in-frame sequences with V and J called. Some clones fail to appear in such tables; in the studies checked, an unresolved V gene covers under half of the shortfall, and the cause of the remainder is unknown. V, J and clone size were drawn from that table, and D and trimming were deduced from the DNA. Across this sample there are 75,000 to 90,000 clones, with around 96% seen only once. The ten biggest clones cover about 1.6% of the sample.

CDR1 is given as LNHDA and CDR2 as SQIVND, both from the germline V gene (reference sequence). Inclusive of the bounding cysteine and phenylalanine, the CDR3 is 12 residues long. Only the CDR3 DNA stays, 36 bases, in frame from base 1. Trimming removed 4 bases from V and 4 bases from J, leaving 8 bases between the germline ends. This sample stems from a study of cytomegalovirus exposure and HLA in healthy donors (dated by TCRdb to 2016 to 2017). Regarding the research as a whole: A later analysis indicated that the 90 to 150 validation repertoires were generated on the platform also employed for the 670 or so repertoires of the first cohort. To predict cytomegalovirus infection status, the study brought together high-throughput TCR immunosequencing, statistical association of individual TCRs with disease status, and machine learning. A separate validation cohort of some 130 different subjects was used in addition to the approximately 640-subject first cohort. The aim of the study was to test whether cataloging public T cell receptors could identify signatures of past pathogen exposure.

What the authors observed across the whole study: All 120 or so repertoires were used to score co-occurrence in the validation cohort in a later analysis, because that analysis had no HLA typing for the cohort. The authors suggested that the approach could potentially be generalized to other disease states and immunological phenotypes. Three of the identified cytomegalovirus-associated TCR beta chains were confirmed in vitro to be specific for cytomegalovirus antigens. In a later analysis, TCRs clustered in the first cohort were found to also tend to co-occur in the approximately 120 validation repertoires, with about 93% of cluster scores above 0. Most TCR sequences were observed very rarely across donors, whereas some public TCRs were present in many individuals. In both the original and validation cohorts, the classifier was reported to diagnose cytomegalovirus status with high specificity and sensitivity. The study gave a list of some 150 TCR beta chains associated with cytomegalovirus.

Sample: PBMCs. This clonotype was sampled from a man aged 18 to 29 in good health and CMV-seropositive. The chain couples TRBV19 to TRBJ2-7, and the D gene may be TRBD2, 6 bases matching. The CDR3 sequence is CASSTGRYEQYF. Read as DNA, the sequence is TGTGCCAGTAGTACCGGGAGATACGAGCAGTACTTC.